The rows below give T cell receptor beta chains drawn from one sample of a study of vaccination and CD4 T cells after COVID-19. MiXCR, run by TCRdb on the PCR reads, gives a single entry per CDR3 protein. The profile shows about 18,000 distinct CDR3 sequences, about 38% of them singletons. No antigens are known for them. The sequenced material came from CD4+ T cells from blood, cultured in vitro. The receptors were sampled from a human donor who had recovered from COVID-19. Each CDR3 is given with its conserved first and last residue. Fields, in order: CDR3 DNA, CDR3 protein, D gene, J gene, clone size, V gene. A D gene is named only where the DNA matches it firmly. Clone size is given for some rows only: seen once, a few or many times, or a class if the clone is expanded.

DNA: TGTGCCAGCAGCCGGGGACCCCGTCCCAACATTCAGTACTTC; CDR3: CASSRGPRPNIQYF; D: NA; J: TRBJ2-4; size: NA; V: TRBV6-1
DNA: TGTGCCAGCACCAGTCCACTGTCTGGGGCCAACGTCCTGACTTTC; CDR3: CASTSPLSGANVLTF; D: NA; J: TRBJ2-6; size: NA; V: TRBV6-1
DNA: TGTGCCAGCAACCAGAGGGGGCTAGTTGAAGCTTTCTTT; CDR3: CASNQRGLVEAFF; D: TRBD1; J: TRBJ1-1; size: NA; V: TRBV7-9
DNA: TGTGCCAGCAGCAGGGGGAATTCACCCCTCCACTTT; CDR3: CASSRGNSPLHF; D: NA; J: TRBJ1-6; size: NA; V: TRBV11-2
DNA: TGTGCCAGCAGTTTACATAACTATGGCTACACCTTC; CDR3: CASSLHNYGYTF; D: NA; J: TRBJ1-2; size: NA; V: TRBV12-3/TRBV12-4
DNA: TGTGCCAGCAGCTTCGTCGGTGGTGGGCGGTATTTT; CDR3: CASSFVGGGRYF; D: NA; J: TRBJ2-3; size: NA; V: TRBV5-6
DNA: TGTGCCAGCAGTTACGGGACTGACTCCTACGAGCAGTACTTC; CDR3: CASSYGTDSYEQYF; D: NA; J: TRBJ2-7; size: few; V: TRBV6-2/TRBV6-3
DNA: TGTGCCAGCAGGGAAAGGACAGGAGACTACGAGCAGTACTTC; CDR3: CASRERTGDYEQYF; D: TRBD1; J: TRBJ2-7; size: NA; V: TRBV2
DNA: TGCAGTGCTAGAGTCCCTGGCGGGAGGAGTTACAATGAGCAGTTCTTC; CDR3: CSARVPGGRSYNEQFF; D: TRBD2; J: TRBJ2-1; size: NA; V: TRBV20-1
DNA: TGTGCCTGGAGTGTGGCGGGACATACGCAGTATTTT; CDR3: CAWSVAGHTQYF; D: NA; J: TRBJ2-3; size: NA; V: TRBV30
DNA: TGTGCCAGCAGCTTGGGTGCAGGGCTCTTCAGTGAGACCCAGTACTTC; CDR3: CASSLGAGLFSETQYF; D: NA; J: TRBJ2-5; size: NA; V: TRBV5-4
DNA: TGCGCCAGTACCCTCAGGTTCGGCTCTGGAAACACCATATATTTT; CDR3: CASTLRFGSGNTIYF; D: NA; J: TRBJ1-3; size: NA; V: TRBV4-1
DNA: TGCGCCAGCAGCCAAGGAGGGAATTCCTACAATGAGCAGTTCTTC; CDR3: CASSQGGNSYNEQFF; D: NA; J: TRBJ2-1; size: few; V: TRBV4-3
DNA: TGTGCCAGCAGTTCACTAAGACCCCTCATAGCGGGAGGGACCCAGCAGTATTTT; CDR3: CASSSLRPLIAGGTQQYF; D: TRBD2; J: TRBJ2-3; size: few; V: TRBV6-5
DNA: TGTGCCAGCAGGACATTAAACGAGGGCACCGGGGAGCTGTTTTTT; CDR3: CASRTLNEGTGELFF; D: NA; J: TRBJ2-2; size: few; V: TRBV12-3/TRBV12-4
DNA: TGTGCCAGCAGCGCAGCAGGGGTTACTGAAGCTTTCTTT; CDR3: CASSAAGVTEAFF; D: NA; J: TRBJ1-1; size: NA; V: TRBV9
DNA: TGTGCCAGCAGGACAGGGACAAATTCACCCCTCCACTTT; CDR3: CASRTGTNSPLHF; D: TRBD1; J: TRBJ1-6; size: NA; V: TRBV28
DNA: TGTGCCAGCTCACCATCGACTAGCGGCACCGGGGAGCTGTTTTTT; CDR3: CASSPSTSGTGELFF; D: TRBD2; J: TRBJ2-2; size: few; V: TRBV18
DNA: TGTGCCTGGAGTGTCGGAGGGACGAATTACAATGAGCAGTTCTTC; CDR3: CAWSVGGTNYNEQFF; D: NA; J: TRBJ2-1; size: NA; V: TRBV30
DNA: TGTGCCAGCAGTGAATCTCCAAATCAGCCCCAGCATTTT; CDR3: CASSESPNQPQHF; D: NA; J: TRBJ1-5; size: NA; V: TRBV2
DNA: TGCGCCAGCAGTTATTATACTAGCGGGATTTACTACGAGCAGTACTTC; CDR3: CASSYYTSGIYYEQYF; D: TRBD2; J: TRBJ2-7; size: NA; V: TRBV5-1
DNA: TGCAGTGCCACAAGTGCGCCCGACCTCGAGACCATTCAGTACTTC; CDR3: CSATSAPDLETIQYF; D: NA; J: TRBJ2-4; size: once; V: TRBV20-1
DNA: TGTGCCACCAGTGTCAAAGAGACCCAGTACTTC; CDR3: CATSVKETQYF; D: NA; J: TRBJ2-5; size: few; V: TRBV24-1
DNA: TGTGCCAGCAGTTTTAGCGGGGTAACCACAGATACGCAGTATTTT; CDR3: CASSFSGVTTDTQYF; D: TRBD2; J: TRBJ2-3; size: NA; V: TRBV12-3/TRBV12-4
DNA: TGTGCCAGCAGCAAGACTAGCGGGAAAACACAAGAGACCCAGTACTTC; CDR3: CASSKTSGKTQETQYF; D: NA; J: TRBJ2-5; size: NA; V: TRBV21-1
DNA: TGTGCCAGCAATCGTGGGGTTTCTTTCTACGAGCAGTACTTC; CDR3: CASNRGVSFYEQYF; D: NA; J: TRBJ2-7; size: NA; V: TRBV2
DNA: TGTGCCAGCAGTGAAGCGCGGTCAGGGGCGCCCCGTAGCTCCTACGAGCAGTACTTC; CDR3: CASSEARSGAPRSSYEQYF; D: NA; J: TRBJ2-7; size: NA; V: TRBV6-1
DNA: TGCAGTGCTAGTGGGCTCGGGGTTGGTGCTGGAAACACCATATATTTT; CDR3: CSASGLGVGAGNTIYF; D: NA; J: TRBJ1-3; size: few; V: TRBV20-1
DNA: TGCAGTGCTAGGGGAGGGGTCACCGGGGAGCTGTTTTTT; CDR3: CSARGGVTGELFF; D: TRBD2; J: TRBJ2-2; size: few; V: TRBV20-1
DNA: TGTGCCAGCAGTTTATCCACGGGGGCGTTGGAGACCCAGTACTTC; CDR3: CASSLSTGALETQYF; D: NA; J: TRBJ2-5; size: NA; V: TRBV27
DNA: TGTGCCAGCAGCTTAGAGTCTAGCGGGAGAGATAATGAGCAGTTCTTC; CDR3: CASSLESSGRDNEQFF; D: TRBD2; J: TRBJ2-1; size: few; V: TRBV11-3
DNA: TGTGCCAGCAGCTTAAGCGGGGCTGCCTCTGGAAACACCATATATTTT; CDR3: CASSLSGAASGNTIYF; D: NA; J: TRBJ1-3; size: few; V: TRBV7-2
DNA: TGTGCCAGCAGCCGGACTAGCGGGAGTCCAGATACGCAGTATTTT; CDR3: CASSRTSGSPDTQYF; D: TRBD2; J: TRBJ2-3; size: NA; V: TRBV5-4
DNA: TGTGCCAGCAGTATGACGGGAGTGGACACCGGGGAGCTGTTTTTT; CDR3: CASSMTGVDTGELFF; D: NA; J: TRBJ2-2; size: few; V: TRBV6-1
DNA: TGCGCCAGCAGCTTACCACAGGGGGTAGGAGATACGCAGTATTTT; CDR3: CASSLPQGVGDTQYF; D: TRBD1; J: TRBJ2-3; size: NA; V: TRBV5-1
DNA: TGTGCCAGCGGGAGGGGGTTGGAGCAGTTCTTC; CDR3: CASGRGLEQFF; D: NA; J: TRBJ2-1; size: few; V: TRBV12-3/TRBV12-4
DNA: TGTGCCAGCAGTGAGTCCCTGACAGGGGGGTTCTACGAGCAGTACTTC; CDR3: CASSESLTGGFYEQYF; D: TRBD1; J: TRBJ2-7; size: NA; V: TRBV6-1
DNA: TGTGCCAGCAGCAAAACTAGCGGGAGTTCCTACGAGCAGTACTTC; CDR3: CASSKTSGSSYEQYF; D: TRBD2; J: TRBJ2-7; size: NA; V: TRBV27
DNA: TGCGCCAGCAGGACTGCGGGAGGGCGGGAGACCCAGTACTTC; CDR3: CASRTAGGRETQYF; D: TRBD2; J: TRBJ2-5; size: NA; V: TRBV10-2
DNA: TGTGCCAGTACACAGGACCCCCTAAACACCGGGGAGCTGTTTTTT; CDR3: CASTQDPLNTGELFF; D: NA; J: TRBJ2-2; size: medium-sized; V: TRBV6-1
DNA: TGCAGTGCCAGCTACAATCCAACCGGGGAGCTGTTTTTT; CDR3: CSASYNPTGELFF; D: NA; J: TRBJ2-2; size: once; V: TRBV20-1
DNA: TGTGCCATCAGTGAACGCTACGAGCAGTACTTC; CDR3: CAISERYEQYF; D: NA; J: TRBJ2-7; size: NA; V: TRBV10-3